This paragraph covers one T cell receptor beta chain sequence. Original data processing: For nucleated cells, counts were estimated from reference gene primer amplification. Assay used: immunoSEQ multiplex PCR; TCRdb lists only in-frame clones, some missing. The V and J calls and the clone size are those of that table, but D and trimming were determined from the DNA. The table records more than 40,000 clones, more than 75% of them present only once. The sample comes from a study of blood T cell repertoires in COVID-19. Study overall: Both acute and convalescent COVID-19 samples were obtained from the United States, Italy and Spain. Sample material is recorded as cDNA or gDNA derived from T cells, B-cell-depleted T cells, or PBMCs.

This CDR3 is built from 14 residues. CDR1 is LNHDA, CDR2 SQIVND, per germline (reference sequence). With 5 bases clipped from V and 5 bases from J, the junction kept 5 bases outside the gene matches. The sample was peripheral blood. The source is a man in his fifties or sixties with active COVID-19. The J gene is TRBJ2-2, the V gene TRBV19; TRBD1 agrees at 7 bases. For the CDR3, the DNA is TGTGCCAGTAGTCCAAGACAGGGAACCGGGGAGCTGTTTTTT. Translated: CASSPRQGTGELFF.